These 14 T cell receptor beta chains originate from one sample sequenced in a study of cytomegalovirus exposure and HLA in healthy donors (dated 2017 in TCRdb). Libraries came from the immunoSEQ multiplex PCR assay. For the multiplex PCR, a mixture combining 60 forward primers for TCR Vbeta segments and 13 reverse primers for TCR Jbeta segments was used. This immuneACCESS table, as held by TCRdb, lists in-frame sequences with V and J called but not all clones. Of the missing ones, under half trace to an unresolved V gene in checked studies; the others have no known cause. A total of about 130,000 clones appear in this sample, about 73% of them only once. Together, the top ten hold roughly 2.7% of the sample. Source material: PBMCs. These receptors all stem from a human donor in good health.

This clone was counted a few times. V gene TRBV9 combines with J gene TRBJ2-5; D is ambiguous. Germline CDR1 is SGDLS and CDR2 is YYNGEE. The CDR3 is 13 amino acids. Trimming stripped 3 bases from V and 7 bases from J, with 13 bases between. CDR3 coding DNA: TGTGCCAGCAGCGATATCCTCCTAGGGACCCAGTACTTC. As protein: CASSDILLGTQYF.

The chain recombines TRBV18 with TRBJ2-7; 16 bases match TRBD2. Trimming at V came to 6 bases and at J to 0 bases, leaving 8 bases not matched to a gene. This CDR3 is built from 18 residues. Germline loops: CDR1 KGHSH, CDR2 LQKENI. CDR3: CASSRGGLAGGSSYEQYF. For the CDR3, the DNA is TGTGCCAGCTCGCGAGGGGGACTAGCGGGAGGGAGCTCCTACGAGCAGTACTTC.

This clone occurred a few times. CDR3: CASGRNTGELFF. CDR3 in DNA: TGTGCCAGTGGGCGGAACACCGGGGAGCTGTTTTTT. The V gene is TRBV27, the J gene TRBJ2-2; D ambiguous. CDR3 length equals 12 residues. CDR1 and CDR2 (germline): MNHEY, SMNVEV (reference sequence). V was cut by 9 bases and J by 1 base, with 6 bases left in between.

This clone was detected a few times. The chain joins TRBV4-2 to TRBJ2-7; 10 positions match TRBD2. Looked up from germline, CDR1 is LGHNA and CDR2 is YNFKEQ. V was clipped by 0 bases and J by 0 bases; unmatched bases: 11. The CDR3 extends over 19 amino acids. The DNA for the CDR3 is TGTGCCAGCAGCCAAGATTCGAGGCTAGCGGGGGCAACCTCCTACGAGCAGTACTTC. Amino acids: CASSQDSRLAGATSYEQYF.

The chain recombines TRBV28 with TRBJ1-3, with 8 bases matching TRBD1. This CDR3 has 16 residues. Germline loops: CDR1 MDHEN, CDR2 SYDVKM. The V gene end was trimmed by 5 bases and the J gene end by 3 bases; junction bases not matched to a gene: 9. The CDR3 protein is CASSPRQGLGGNTIYF. The CDR3 DNA reads as TGTGCCAGCAGTCCCCGACAGGGGTTAGGTGGAAACACCATATATTTT.

The V call is TRBV6-1, the J call TRBJ2-3, with 8 bases that match TRBD1. CDR3 length: 14 residues. Germline V gives CDR1 MNHNS, CDR2 SASEGT. With V trimmed by 8 bases and J by 1 base, 5 bases remained unmatched. The CDR3 sequence is CASEQDRGTDTQYF. As DNA, the CDR3 is TGTGCCAGCGAGCAGGACAGGGGCACAGATACGCAGTATTTT.

Regarding this clone: One end of the junction varies from germline; a read error may be responsible. This chain links TRBV7-9 with TRBJ1-1; D ambiguous. CDR3 length: 12 residues. CDR1 is SEHNR and CDR2 is FQNEAQ in the germline V gene (reference sequence). DNA of the CDR3: TGTTCCAGCAGCGTACAGAACACTGAAGCTTTCTTT. Residues: CSSSVQNTEAFF.

To note about this clone: The junction and the germline gene differ at one end; a read error may be behind it. This chain joins TRBV7-9 and TRBJ1-3, with D possibly matching TRBD1 (5 bases). From germline, CDR1 is SEHNR and CDR2 FQNEAQ (reference sequence). There are 16 residues in the CDR3. CDR3 nucleotide sequence: TGTTCCAGCAGCTTAGCGGGTACGGGGGAAGGAAACACCATATATTTT. Protein: CSSSLAGTGEGNTIYF.

The chain is built from TRBV18 and TRBJ2-3, with 9 nucleotides matching TRBD2. The V gene's germline CDR1 is KGHSH and CDR2 LQKENI. V was clipped by 4 bases and J by 2 bases; unmatched bases: 10. This CDR3 is 17 amino acids long. The CDR3 coding sequence is TGTGCCAGCTCACTTCGCGGGGGGGCCCCATCCACAGATACGCAGTATTTT. This sequence encodes CASSLRGGAPSTDTQYF.

The V gene is TRBV25-1, the J gene TRBJ2-3; D may be TRBD1 (7 bases). CDR3 size: 14 residues. Germline V gene sequence: CDR1 MGHDK, CDR2 SYGVNS. V gave up 3 bases and J gave up 6 bases, with 13 bases separating them. The CDR3 nucleotides are TGTGCCAGCAGTGAGTCCAGGGGGAGGGATACGCAGTATTTT. Translation gives CASSESRGRDTQYF.

The chain has TRBV7-2 and TRBJ1-1; weak D call: TRBD1 (5 bases). With 5 bases removed from V and 10 bases from J, the gap between germline ends came to 17 bases. Germline CDR1 reads SGHTA; CDR2 reads FQGNSA. There are 13 residues in the CDR3. This CDR3 is CASSLIWDRGAFF. The CDR3 DNA follows: TGTGCCAGCAGCCTCATATGGGATAGGGGAGCTTTCTTT.

The chain is built from TRBV6-1 and TRBJ2-7, with 7 bases aligning to TRBD1. The V segment lost 11 bases and the J segment 2 bases; nucleotides outside the gene matches: 6. The CDR3 loop spans 12 amino acids. The V gene's germline CDR1 is MNHNS and CDR2 SASEGT. The CDR3 region is CAPGTVTYEQYF. In nucleotides, the CDR3 is TGTGCCCCTGGGACAGTTACCTACGAGCAGTACTTC.

The V call is TRBV18, the J call TRBJ2-3; TRBD2 aligns across 13 bases. This CDR3 has 16 residues. Trimming at V came to 0 bases and at J to 6 bases, leaving 3 bases not matched to a gene. The germline V gene encodes CDR1 KGHSH and CDR2 LQKENI. CDR3 amino acids: CASSPPGLAGADTQYF. CDR3 nucleotides: TGTGCCAGCTCACCACCCGGACTAGCGGGAGCGGATACGCAGTATTTT.

This rearrangement joins TRBV5-1 to TRBJ1-1; TRBD1 agrees at 8 bases. V was clipped by 1 base and J by 7 bases; unmatched bases: 6. This CDR3 is built from 14 residues. Germline lookup yields CDR1 SGHRS and CDR2 YFSETQ. The CDR3 nucleotides read TGCGCCAGCAGCTTGTTGGACAGGGAAGGTGAAGCTTTCTTT. Protein sequence: CASSLLDREGEAFF.